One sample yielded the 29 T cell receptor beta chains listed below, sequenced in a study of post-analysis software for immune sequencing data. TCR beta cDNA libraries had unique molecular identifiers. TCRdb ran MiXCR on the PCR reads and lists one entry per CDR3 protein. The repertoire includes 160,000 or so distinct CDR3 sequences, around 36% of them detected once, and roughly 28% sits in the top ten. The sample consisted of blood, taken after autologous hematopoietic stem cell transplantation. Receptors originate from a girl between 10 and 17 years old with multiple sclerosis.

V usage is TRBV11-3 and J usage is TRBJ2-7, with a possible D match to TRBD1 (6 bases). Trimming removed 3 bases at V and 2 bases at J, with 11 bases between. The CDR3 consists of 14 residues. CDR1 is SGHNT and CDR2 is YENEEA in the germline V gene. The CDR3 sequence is CASSFRTETYEQYF. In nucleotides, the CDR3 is TGTGCCAGCAGCTTCAGGACAGAAACCTACGAGCAGTACTTC.

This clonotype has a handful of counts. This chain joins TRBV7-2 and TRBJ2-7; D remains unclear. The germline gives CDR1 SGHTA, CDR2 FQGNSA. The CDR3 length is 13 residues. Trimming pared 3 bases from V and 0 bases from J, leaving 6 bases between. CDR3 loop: CASSFRFSYEQYF. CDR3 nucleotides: TGTGCCAGCAGCTTTAGATTCTCCTACGAGCAGTACTTC.

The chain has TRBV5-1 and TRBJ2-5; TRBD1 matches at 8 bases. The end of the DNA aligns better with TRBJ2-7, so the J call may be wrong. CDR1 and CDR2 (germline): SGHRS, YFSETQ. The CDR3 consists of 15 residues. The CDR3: CASSLIGTGGYEQYF. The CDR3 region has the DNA TGCGCCAGCAGCTTGATCGGGACAGGAGGGTACGAGCAGTACTTC.

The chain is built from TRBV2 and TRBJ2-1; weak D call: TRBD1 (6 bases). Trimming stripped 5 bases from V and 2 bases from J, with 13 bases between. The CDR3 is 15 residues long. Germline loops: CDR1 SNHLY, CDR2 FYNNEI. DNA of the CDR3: TGTGCCAGCAGTTCTACAGGGATTACCTACAATGAGCAGTTCTTC. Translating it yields CASSSTGITYNEQFF.

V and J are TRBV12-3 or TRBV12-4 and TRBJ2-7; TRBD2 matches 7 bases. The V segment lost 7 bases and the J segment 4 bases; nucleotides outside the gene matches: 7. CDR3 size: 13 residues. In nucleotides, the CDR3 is TGTGCCAGCACGGGCGGGAGCTGGTACGAGCAGTACTTC. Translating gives CASTGGSWYEQYF.

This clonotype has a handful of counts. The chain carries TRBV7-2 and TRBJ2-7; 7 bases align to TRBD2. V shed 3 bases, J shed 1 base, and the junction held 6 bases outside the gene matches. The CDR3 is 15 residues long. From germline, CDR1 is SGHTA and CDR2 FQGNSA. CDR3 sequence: CASSLNGGGSYEQYF. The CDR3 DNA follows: TGTGCCAGCAGCTTGAACGGCGGGGGATCCTACGAGCAGTACTTC.

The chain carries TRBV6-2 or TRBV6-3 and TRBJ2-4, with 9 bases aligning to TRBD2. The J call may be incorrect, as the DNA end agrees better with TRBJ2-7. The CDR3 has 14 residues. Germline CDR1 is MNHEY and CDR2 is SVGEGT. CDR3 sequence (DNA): TGTGCCAGCACCGACGTAGCGGGAGCCTACGAGCAGTACTTC. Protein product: CASTDVAGAYEQYF.

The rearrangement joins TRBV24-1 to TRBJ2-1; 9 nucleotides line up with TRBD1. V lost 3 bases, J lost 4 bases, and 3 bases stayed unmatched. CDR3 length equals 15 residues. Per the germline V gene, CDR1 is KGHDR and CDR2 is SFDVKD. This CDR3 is CATSDEQGAYNEQFF. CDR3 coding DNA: TGTGCCACCAGTGATGAACAGGGGGCGTACAATGAGCAGTTCTTC.

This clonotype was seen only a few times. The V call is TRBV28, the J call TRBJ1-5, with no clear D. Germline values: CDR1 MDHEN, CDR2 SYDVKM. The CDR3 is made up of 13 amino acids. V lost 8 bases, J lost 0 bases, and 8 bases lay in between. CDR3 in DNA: TGTGCCAGCCACGATTATAGCAATCAGCCCCAGCATTTT. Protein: CASHDYSNQPQHF.

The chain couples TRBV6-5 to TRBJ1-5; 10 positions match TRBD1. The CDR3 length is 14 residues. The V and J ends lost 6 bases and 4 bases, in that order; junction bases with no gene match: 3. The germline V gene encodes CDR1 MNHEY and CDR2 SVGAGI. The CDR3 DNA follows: TGTGCCAGCAGGCCGGACAGGGGGAATCAGCCCCAGCATTTT. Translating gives CASRPDRGNQPQHF.

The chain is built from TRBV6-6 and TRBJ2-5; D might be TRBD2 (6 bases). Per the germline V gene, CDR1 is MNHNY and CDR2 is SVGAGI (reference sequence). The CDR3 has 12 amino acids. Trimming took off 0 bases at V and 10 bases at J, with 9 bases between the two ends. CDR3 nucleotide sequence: TGTGCCAGCAGTTACTCGATGGGGGGCCAGTACTTC. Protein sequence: CASSYSMGGQYF.

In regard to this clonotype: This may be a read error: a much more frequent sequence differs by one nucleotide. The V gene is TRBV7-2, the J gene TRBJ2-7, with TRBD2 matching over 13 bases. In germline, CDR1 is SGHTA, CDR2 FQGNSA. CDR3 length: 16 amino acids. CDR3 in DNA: TGTGCCGGCAGCTCCGGACTAGCGGGAGTTGGGTACGAGCAGTACTTC. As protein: CAGSSGLAGVGYEQYF. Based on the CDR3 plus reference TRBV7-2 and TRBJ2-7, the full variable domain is GAGVSQSPSNKVTEKGKDVELRCDPISGHTALYWYRQSLGQGLEFLIYFQGNSAPDKSGLPSDRFSAERTGGSVSTLTIQRTQQEDSAVYLCAGSSGLAGVGYEQYFGPGTRLTVT.

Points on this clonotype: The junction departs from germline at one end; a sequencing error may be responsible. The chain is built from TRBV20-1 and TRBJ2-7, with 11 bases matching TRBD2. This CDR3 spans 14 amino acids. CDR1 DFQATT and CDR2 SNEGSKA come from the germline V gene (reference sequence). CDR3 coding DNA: TGCAGTGCCGACGGGGCGAGGTGGGGGACTAGCGGTGACTTC. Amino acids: CSADGARWGTSGDF.

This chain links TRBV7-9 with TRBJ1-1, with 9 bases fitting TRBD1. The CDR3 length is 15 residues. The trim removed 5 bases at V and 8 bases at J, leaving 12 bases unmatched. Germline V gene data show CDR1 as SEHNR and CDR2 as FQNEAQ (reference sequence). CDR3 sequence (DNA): TGTGCCAGCAGCAACGAAAAAGACGGGACAGGGGAAGCTTTCTTT. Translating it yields CASSNEKDGTGEAFF.

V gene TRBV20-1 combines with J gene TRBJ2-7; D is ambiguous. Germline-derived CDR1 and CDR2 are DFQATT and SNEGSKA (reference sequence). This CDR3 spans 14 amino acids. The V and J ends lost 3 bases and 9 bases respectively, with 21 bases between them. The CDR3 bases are TGCAGTGCTAGTGAGTTTCTGCACCGTGGCGGGCAGTACTTC. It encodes CSASEFLHRGGQYF.

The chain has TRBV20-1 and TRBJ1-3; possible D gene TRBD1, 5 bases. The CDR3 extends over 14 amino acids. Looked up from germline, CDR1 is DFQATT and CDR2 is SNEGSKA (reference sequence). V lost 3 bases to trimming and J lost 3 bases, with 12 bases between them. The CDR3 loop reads CSASRQGGGNTIYF. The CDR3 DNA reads TGCAGTGCTAGTCGCCAGGGAGGTGGAAACACCATATATTTT.

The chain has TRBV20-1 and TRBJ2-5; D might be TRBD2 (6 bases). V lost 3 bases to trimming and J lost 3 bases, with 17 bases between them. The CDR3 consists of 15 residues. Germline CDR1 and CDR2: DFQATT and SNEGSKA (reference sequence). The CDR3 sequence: CSASPGVLIEETQYF. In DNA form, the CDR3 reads TGCAGTGCTAGCCCGGGAGTCCTTATAGAAGAGACCCAGTACTTC.

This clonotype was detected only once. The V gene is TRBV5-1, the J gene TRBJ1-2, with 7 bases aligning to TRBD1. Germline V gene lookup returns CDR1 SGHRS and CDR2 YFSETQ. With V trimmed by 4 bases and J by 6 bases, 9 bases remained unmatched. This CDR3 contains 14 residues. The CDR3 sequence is CASSTTTGMNGYTF. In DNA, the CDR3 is TGCGCCAGCAGCACGACGACAGGGATGAATGGCTACACCTTC. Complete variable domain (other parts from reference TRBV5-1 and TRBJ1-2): KAGVTQTPRYLIKTRGQQVTLSCSPISGHRSVSWYQQTPGQGLQFLFEYFSETQRNKGNFPGRFSGRQFSNSRSEMNVSTLELGDSALYLCASSTTTGMNGYTFGSGTRLTVV.

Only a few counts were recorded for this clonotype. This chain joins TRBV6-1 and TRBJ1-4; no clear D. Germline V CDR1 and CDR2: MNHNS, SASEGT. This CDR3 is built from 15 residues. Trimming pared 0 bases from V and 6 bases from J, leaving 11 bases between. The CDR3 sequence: CASSEALPGHEKLFF. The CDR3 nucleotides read TGTGCCAGCAGTGAAGCGCTTCCAGGCCATGAAAAACTGTTTTTT.

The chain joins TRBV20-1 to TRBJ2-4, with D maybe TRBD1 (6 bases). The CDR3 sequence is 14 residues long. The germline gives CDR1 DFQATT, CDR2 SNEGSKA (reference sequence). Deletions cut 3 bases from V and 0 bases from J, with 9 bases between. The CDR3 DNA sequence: TGCAGTGCTAGCGCAGGGGTAGCCAAAAACATTCAGTACTTC. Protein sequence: CSASAGVAKNIQYF.

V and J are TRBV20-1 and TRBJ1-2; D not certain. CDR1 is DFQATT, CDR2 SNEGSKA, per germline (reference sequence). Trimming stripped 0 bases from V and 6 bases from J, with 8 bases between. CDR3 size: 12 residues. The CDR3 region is CSAREIENGYTF. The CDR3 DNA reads TGCAGTGCTAGAGAGATAGAGAATGGCTACACCTTC.

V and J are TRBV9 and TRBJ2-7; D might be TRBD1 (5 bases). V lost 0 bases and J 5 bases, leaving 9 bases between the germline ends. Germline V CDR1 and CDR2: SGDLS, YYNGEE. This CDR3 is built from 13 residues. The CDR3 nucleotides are TGTGCCAGCAGCGTAGAAGGCAGGGACGAGCAGTACTTC. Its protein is CASSVEGRDEQYF.

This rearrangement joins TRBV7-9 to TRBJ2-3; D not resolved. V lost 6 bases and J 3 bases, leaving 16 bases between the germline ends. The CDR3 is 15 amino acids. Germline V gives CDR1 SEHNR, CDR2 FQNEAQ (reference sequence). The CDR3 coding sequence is TGTGCCAGCAGTAGGGCGCAGTCCACTACAGATACGCAGTATTTT. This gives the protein CASSRAQSTTDTQYF.

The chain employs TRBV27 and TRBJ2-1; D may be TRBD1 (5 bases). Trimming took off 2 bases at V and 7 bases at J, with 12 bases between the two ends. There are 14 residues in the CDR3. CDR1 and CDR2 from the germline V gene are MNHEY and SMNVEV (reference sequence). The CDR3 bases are TGTGCCAGCAGTTTACAGGGTGGGGTGAATGAGCAGTTCTTC. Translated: CASSLQGGVNEQFF.

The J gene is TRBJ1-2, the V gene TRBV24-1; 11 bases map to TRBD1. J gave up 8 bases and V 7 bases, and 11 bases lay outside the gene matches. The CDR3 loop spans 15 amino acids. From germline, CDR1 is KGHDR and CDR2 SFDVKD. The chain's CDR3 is CATSPSRRTGGGYTF. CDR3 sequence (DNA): TGTGCCACCAGCCCCTCTCGAAGGACAGGGGGCGGCTACACCTTC.

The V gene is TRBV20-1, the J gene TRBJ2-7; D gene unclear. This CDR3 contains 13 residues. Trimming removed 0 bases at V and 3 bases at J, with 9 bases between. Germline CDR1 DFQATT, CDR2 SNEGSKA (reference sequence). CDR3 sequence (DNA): TGCAGTGCTAGAGATATCGCGAGCTACGAGCAGTACTTC. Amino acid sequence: CSARDIASYEQYF.

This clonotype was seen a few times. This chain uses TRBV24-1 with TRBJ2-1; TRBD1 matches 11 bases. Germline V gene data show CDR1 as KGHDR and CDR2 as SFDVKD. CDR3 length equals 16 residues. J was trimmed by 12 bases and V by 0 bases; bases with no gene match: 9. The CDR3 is CATSDLRRTGGGGQFF. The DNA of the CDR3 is TGTGCCACCAGTGATTTGCGTCGGACAGGGGGCGGAGGGCAGTTCTTC.

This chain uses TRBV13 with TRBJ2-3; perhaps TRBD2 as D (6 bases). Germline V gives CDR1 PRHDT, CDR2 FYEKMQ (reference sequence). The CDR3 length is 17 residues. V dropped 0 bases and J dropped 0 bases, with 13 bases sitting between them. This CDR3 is CASSLGLANPSTDTQYF. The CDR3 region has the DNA TGTGCCAGCAGCTTAGGGCTAGCGAACCCTAGCACAGATACGCAGTATTTT.

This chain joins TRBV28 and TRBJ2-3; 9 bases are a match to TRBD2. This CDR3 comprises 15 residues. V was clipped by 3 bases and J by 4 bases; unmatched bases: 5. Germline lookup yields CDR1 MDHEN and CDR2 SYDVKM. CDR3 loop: CASSLYSGSADTQYF. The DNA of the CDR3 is TGTGCCAGCAGTTTGTATAGCGGGAGTGCAGATACGCAGTATTTT. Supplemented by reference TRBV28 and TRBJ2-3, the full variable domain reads DVKVTQSSRYLVKRTGEKVFLECVQDMDHENMFWYRQDPGLGLRLIYFSYDVKMKEKGDIPEGYSVSREKKERFSLILESASTNQTSMYLCASSLYSGSADTQYFGPGTRLTVL.